These T cell receptor beta chains were read from a single sample in a study of metastatic and nonmetastatic thyroid tumors. From the PCR reads, TCRdb re-called clones with MiXCR. The sample lists tens of thousands of clones, approximately 11% occurring once. Source material: blood. These receptors were obtained from a female donor with papillary thyroid cancer or a benign thyroid nodule (not recorded which). Some clones in this sample may be carry-over from other donors' samples. The CDR3 runs from the conserved cysteine through the conserved F or W. Size is stated for part of the rows, as once, few or many counts, or as a class when the clone is expanded.

V,J,size,CDR3
TRBV2,TRBJ2-5,many,CASSVLGLEQETQYF
TRBV29-1,TRBJ1-2,many,CSVDRDGSANYGYTF
TRBV28,TRBJ2-1,few,CASSLLCGSLMHEQFF
TRBV13,TRBJ2-7,many,CASSGGQGTSGPSYEQYF
TRBV27,TRBJ1-2,few,CASSLYGGTGNSYGYTF
TRBV6-2/TRBV6-3,TRBJ1-2,-,CASSLTVNYGYTF
TRBV7-3,TRBJ2-5,many,CASSLLREETQYF
TRBV24-1,TRBJ2-2,many,CATSPTSGTMNTGELFF
TRBV3-1,TRBJ1-4,many,CASSKQGQEKLFF
TRBV7-3,TRBJ2-7,many,CASSPSGGRDEQYF
TRBV9,TRBJ2-7,-,CASSPTPFAGGQFYEQYF
TRBV6-1,TRBJ2-2,medium-sized,CASVEANTGELFF
TRBV5-1,TRBJ2-7,-,CAISSAPGAEAYEQYF
TRBV6-1,TRBJ1-3,many,CASSEMFGRVAGNTIYF
TRBV27,TRBJ2-5,many,CASSSQETQYF
TRBV6-2/TRBV6-3,TRBJ2-7,medium-sized,CASSHRVGEQYF
TRBV12-3/TRBV12-4,TRBJ2-1,many,CASSLREDYYNEQFF
TRBV28,TRBJ2-3,many,CASSLGWASGSPDTQYF
TRBV28,TRBJ1-5,medium-sized,CASSLGDTFNQPQHF
TRBV10-3,TRBJ2-1,many,CAISERDLSGEQFF
TRBV6-2/TRBV6-3,TRBJ2-1,many,CASSYSSGSYNEQFF
TRBV7-2,TRBJ1-2,many,CASSLATGYDRDYGYTF
TRBV9,TRBJ2-5,once,CASSSGVEETLYF
TRBV24-1,TRBJ2-7,many,CATSEGSSHEQYF
TRBV6-2/TRBV6-3,TRBJ2-1,many,CATDETDPSSYNEQFF
TRBV7-7,TRBJ2-5,many,CASSLDRGRETQYF
TRBV4-1,TRBJ2-7,many,CASSHEKQWAYEQYF
TRBV10-3,TRBJ2-1,many,CAISVAGARPNEQFF
TRBV6-5,TRBJ2-1,few,CASSYWVLINEQFF
TRBV6-1,TRBJ2-7,medium-sized,CASSADRGIHILEQYF
TRBV3-1,TRBJ1-6,many,CASSQGRAVGSPLHF
TRBV7-2,TRBJ1-2,-,CASSLGQASSGGYTF
TRBV15,TRBJ2-5,many,CATSRDPGQQETQYF
TRBV24-1,TRBJ1-2,few,CATSDGRDLAGYTF
TRBV3-1,TRBJ2-7,many,CASSMAGITYEQYF
TRBV11-1,TRBJ2-1,-,CAISVEVAGGLAEQFF
TRBV10-3,TRBJ2-3,many,CAISESIPPREVDTQYF
TRBV11-3,TRBJ2-2,many,CASSLGGLNTGGLFF
TRBV7-9,TRBJ2-2,many,CASSLRTGAGELFF
TRBV20-1,TRBJ2-1,many,CRPNSGNSYNEQFF
TRBV6-1,TRBJ2-2,many,CASSEITGTPWELFF
TRBV5-1,TRBJ2-1,many,CASSLGATSGNEQFF
TRBV11-1,TRBJ2-7,many,CASSSSPLAGGSYEQYF
TRBV6-1,TRBJ2-7,medium-sized,CASSQEGPRDEQYF
TRBV24-1,TRBJ2-7,many,CATSREIRLLEQYF
TRBV18,TRBJ2-7,few,CASSPTRDYSYEQYF
TRBV9,TRBJ1-6,many,CASSVEDSGGSPLHF
TRBV5-8,TRBJ1-1,few,CASSRGIEAFF
TRBV28,TRBJ1-5,many,CASSLTLDSNQPQHF
TRBV5-4,TRBJ1-2,many,CASSVEWANYGYTF
TRBV20-1,TRBJ2-1,many,CSARDKGGRAQYNEQFF